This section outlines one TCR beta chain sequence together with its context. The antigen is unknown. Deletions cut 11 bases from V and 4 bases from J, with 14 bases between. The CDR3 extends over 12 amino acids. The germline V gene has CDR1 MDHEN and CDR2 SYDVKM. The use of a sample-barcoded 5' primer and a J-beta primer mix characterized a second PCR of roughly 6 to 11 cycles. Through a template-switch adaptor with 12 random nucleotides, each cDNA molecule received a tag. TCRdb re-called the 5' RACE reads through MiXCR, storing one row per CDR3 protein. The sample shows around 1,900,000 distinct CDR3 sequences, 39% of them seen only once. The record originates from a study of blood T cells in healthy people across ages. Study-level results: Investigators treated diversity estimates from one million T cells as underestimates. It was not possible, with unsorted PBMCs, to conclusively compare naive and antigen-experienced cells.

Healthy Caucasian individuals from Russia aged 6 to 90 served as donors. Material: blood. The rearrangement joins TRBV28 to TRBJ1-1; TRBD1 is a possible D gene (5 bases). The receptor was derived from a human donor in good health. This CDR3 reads CAVLGGSTEAFF. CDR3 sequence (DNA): TGTGCCGTTTTGGGGGGGAGCACTGAAGCTTTCTTT.